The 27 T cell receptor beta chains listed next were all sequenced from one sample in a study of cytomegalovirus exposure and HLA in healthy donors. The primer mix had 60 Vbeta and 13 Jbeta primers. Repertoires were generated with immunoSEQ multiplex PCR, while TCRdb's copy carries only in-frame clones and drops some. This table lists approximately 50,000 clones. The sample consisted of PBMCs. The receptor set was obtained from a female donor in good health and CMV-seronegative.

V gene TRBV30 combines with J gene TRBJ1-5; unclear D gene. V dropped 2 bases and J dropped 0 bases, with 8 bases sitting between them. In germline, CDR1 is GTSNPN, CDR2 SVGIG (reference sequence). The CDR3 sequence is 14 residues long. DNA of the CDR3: TGTGCCTGGAGTACTAGCCGTAGCAATCAGCCCCAGCATTTT. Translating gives CAWSTSRSNQPQHF.

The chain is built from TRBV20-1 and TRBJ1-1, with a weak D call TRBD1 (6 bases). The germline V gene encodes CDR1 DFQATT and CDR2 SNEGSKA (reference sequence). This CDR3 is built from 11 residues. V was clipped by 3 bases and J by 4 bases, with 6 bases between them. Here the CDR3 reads CSARGATEAFF. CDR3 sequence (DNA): TGCAGTGCTAGGGGGGCCACTGAAGCTTTCTTT.

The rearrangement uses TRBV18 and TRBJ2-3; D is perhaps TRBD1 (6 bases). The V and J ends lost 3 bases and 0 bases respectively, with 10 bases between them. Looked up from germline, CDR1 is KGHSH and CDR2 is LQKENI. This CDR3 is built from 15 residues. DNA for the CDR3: TGTGCCAGCTCACCCCAGGGGTCTAGCACAGATACGCAGTATTTT. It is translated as CASSPQGSSTDTQYF.

The CDR3 bases are TGTGCCATCAGGGTGACAAGTAACTATGGCTACACCTTC. Its protein product is CAIRVTSNYGYTF. V is TRBV10-3 and J is TRBJ1-2; D is unclear. CDR1 is ENHRY and CDR2 is SYGVKD in the germline V gene. The CDR3 consists of 13 residues. V was clipped by 6 bases and J by 1 base, with 9 bases between them.

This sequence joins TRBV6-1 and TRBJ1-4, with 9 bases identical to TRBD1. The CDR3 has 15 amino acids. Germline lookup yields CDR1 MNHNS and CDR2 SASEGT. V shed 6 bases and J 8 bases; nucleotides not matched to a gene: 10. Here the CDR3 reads CASSATGGQGEKLFF. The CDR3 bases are TGTGCCAGCAGCGCGACAGGGGGTCAGGGGGAAAAACTGTTTTTT.

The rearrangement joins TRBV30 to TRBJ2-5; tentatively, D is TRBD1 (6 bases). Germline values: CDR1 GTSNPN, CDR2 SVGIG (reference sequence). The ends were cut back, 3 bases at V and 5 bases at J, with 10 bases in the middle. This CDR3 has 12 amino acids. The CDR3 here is CAWRGAGETQYF. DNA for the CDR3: TGTGCCTGGAGGGGGGCTGGGGAGACCCAGTACTTC. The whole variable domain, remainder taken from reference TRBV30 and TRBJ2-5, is SQTIHQWPATLVQPVGSPLSLECTVEGTSNPNLYWYRQAAGRGLQLLFYSVGIGQISSEVPQNLSASRPQDRQFILSSKKLLLSDSGFYLCAWRGAGETQYFGPGTRLLVL.

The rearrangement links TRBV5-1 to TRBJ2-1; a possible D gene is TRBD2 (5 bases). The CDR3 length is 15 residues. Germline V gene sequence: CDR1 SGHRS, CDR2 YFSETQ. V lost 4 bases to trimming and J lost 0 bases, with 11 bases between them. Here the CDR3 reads CASSPDYPSYNEQFF. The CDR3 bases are TGCGCCAGCAGCCCAGACTACCCCTCCTACAATGAGCAGTTCTTC.

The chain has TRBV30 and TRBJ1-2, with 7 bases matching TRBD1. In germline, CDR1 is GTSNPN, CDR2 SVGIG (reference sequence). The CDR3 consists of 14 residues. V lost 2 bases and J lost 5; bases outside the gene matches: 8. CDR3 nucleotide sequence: TGTGCCTGGAGTTTCGAGGGGGCAGGGTATGGCTACACCTTC. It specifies CAWSFEGAGYGYTF.

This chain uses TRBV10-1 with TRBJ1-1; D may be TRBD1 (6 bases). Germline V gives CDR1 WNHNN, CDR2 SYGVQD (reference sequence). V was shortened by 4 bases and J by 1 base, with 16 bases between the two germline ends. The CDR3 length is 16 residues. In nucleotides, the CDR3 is TGCGCCAGCAGTGGGACCGCGACAGGAAAGAACACTGAAGCTTTCTTT. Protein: CASSGTATGKNTEAFF.

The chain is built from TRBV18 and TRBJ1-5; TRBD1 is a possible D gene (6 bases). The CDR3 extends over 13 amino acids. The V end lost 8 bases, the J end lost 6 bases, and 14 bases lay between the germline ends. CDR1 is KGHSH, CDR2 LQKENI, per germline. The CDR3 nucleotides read TGTGCCAGCGCCGTACAGGGTTCTCAGCCCCAGCATTTT. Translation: CASAVQGSQPQHF.

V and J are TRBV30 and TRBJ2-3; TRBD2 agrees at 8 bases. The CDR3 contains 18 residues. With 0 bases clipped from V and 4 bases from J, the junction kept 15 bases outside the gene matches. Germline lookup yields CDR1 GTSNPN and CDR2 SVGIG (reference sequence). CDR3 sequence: CAWSVLLAGRGGSDTQYF. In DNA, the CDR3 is TGTGCCTGGAGTGTACTATTAGCGGGGCGTGGGGGGTCAGATACGCAGTATTTT.

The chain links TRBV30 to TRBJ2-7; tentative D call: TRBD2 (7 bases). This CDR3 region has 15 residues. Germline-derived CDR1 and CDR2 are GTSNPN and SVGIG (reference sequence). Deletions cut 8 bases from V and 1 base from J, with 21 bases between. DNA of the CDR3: TGTGCCGCAGCGGGACACTCGCTTTCATCCTACGAGCAGTACTTC. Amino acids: CAAAGHSLSSYEQYF.

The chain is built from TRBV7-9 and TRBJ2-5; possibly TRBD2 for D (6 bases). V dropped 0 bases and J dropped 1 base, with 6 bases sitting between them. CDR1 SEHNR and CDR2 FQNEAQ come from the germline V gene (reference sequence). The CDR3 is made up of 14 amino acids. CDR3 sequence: CASSLAGGQETQYF. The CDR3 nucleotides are TGTGCCAGCAGCTTAGCGGGGGGCCAAGAGACCCAGTACTTC. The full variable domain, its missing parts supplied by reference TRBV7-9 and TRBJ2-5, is DTGVSQNPRHKITKRGQNVTFRCDPISEHNRLYWYRQTLGQGPEFLTYFQNEAQLEKSRLLSDRFSAERPKGSFSTLEIQRTEQGDSAMYLCASSLAGGQETQYFGPGTRLLVL.

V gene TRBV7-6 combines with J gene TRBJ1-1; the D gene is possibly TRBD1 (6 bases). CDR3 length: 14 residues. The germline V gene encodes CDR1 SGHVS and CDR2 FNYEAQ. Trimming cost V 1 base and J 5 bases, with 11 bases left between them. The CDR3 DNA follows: TGTGCCAGCAGCTTAGATTGGCAGGGGACTGAAGCTTTCTTT. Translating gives CASSLDWQGTEAFF.

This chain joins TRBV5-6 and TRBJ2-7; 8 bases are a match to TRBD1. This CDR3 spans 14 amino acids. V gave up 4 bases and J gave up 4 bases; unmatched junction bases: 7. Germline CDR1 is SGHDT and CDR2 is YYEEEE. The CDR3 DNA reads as TGTGCCAGCAGCCTGAGGACAGGGCTATACGAGCAGTACTTC. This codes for CASSLRTGLYEQYF. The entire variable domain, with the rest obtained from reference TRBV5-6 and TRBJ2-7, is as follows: DAGVTQSPTHLIKTRGQQVTLRCSPKSGHDTVSWYQQALGQGPQFIFQYYEEEERQRGNFPDRFSGHQFPNYSSELNVNALLLGDSALYLCASSLRTGLYEQYFGPGTRLTVT.

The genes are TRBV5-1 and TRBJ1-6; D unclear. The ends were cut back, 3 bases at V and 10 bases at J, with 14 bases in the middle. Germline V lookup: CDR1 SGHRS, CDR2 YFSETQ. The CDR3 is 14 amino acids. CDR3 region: CASSSGWRNSPLHF. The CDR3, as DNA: TGCGCCAGCAGCTCCGGCTGGAGGAACTCACCCCTCCACTTT. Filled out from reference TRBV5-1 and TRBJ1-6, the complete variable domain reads KAGVTQTPRYLIKTRGQQVTLSCSPISGHRSVSWYQQTPGQGLQFLFEYFSETQRNKGNFPGRFSGRQFSNSRSEMNVSTLELGDSALYLCASSSGWRNSPLHFGNGTRLTVT.

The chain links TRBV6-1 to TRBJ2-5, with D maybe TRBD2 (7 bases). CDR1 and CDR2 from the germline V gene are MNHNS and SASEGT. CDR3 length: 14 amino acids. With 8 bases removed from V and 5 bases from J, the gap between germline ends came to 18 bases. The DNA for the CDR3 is TGTGCCAGCGCTTCTGGGGGGGCCTTTGAGACCCAGTACTTC. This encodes CASASGGAFETQYF.

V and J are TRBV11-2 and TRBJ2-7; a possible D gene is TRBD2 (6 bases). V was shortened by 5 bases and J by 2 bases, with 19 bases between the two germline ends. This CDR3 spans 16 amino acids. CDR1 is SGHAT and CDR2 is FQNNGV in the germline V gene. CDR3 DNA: TGTGCCAGCAGCACATTACGAGGCGGGAAGGCCTACGAGCAGTACTTC. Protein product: CASSTLRGGKAYEQYF.

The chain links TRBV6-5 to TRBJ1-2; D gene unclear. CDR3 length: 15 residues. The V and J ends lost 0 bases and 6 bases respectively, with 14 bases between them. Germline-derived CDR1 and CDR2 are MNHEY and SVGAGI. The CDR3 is CASSYSKPVIDGYTF. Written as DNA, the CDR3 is TGTGCCAGCAGTTACTCAAAACCGGTCATAGATGGCTACACCTTC.

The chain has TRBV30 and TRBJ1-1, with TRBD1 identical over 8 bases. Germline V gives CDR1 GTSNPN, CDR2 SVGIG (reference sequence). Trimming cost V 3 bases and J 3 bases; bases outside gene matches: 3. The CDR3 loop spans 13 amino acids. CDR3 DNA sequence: TGTGCCTGGAGACCGACAGGGGACACTGAAGCTTTCTTT. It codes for CAWRPTGDTEAFF.

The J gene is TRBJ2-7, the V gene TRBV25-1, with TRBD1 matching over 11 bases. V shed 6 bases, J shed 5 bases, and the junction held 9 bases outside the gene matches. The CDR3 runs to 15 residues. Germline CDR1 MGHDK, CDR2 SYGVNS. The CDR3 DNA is TGTGCCAGCAGCTTAGGACAGGGGGCGCATGACGAGCAGTACTTC. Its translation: CASSLGQGAHDEQYF.

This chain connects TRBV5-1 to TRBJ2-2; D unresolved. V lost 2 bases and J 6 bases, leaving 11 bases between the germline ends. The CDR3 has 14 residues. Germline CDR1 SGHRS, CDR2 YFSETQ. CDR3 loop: CASSLRSGAGELFF. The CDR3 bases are TGCGCCAGCAGCTTAAGGTCTGGAGCCGGGGAGCTGTTTTTT.

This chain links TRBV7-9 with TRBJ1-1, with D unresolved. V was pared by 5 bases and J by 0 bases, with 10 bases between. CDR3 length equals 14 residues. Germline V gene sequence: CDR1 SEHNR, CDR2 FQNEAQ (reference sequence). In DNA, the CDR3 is TGTGCCAGCAGCCCCCAACCAGTGAACACTGAAGCTTTCTTT. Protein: CASSPQPVNTEAFF.

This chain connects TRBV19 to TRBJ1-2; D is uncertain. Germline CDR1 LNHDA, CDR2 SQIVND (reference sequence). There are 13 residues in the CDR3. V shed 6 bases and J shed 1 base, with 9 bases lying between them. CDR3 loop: CASSRGVNYGYTF. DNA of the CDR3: TGTGCCAGTAGCCGCGGGGTTAACTATGGCTACACCTTC. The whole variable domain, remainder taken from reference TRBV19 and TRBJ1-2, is DGGITQSPKYLFRKEGQNVTLSCEQNLNHDAMYWYRQDPGQGLRLIYYSQIVNDFQKGDIAEGYSVSREKKESFPLTVTSAQKNPTAFYLCASSRGVNYGYTFGSGTRLTVV.

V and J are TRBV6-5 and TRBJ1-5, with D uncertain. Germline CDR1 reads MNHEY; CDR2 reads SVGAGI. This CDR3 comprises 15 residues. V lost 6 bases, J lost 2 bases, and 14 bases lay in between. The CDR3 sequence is CASRPDLGGNQPQHF. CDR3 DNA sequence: TGTGCCAGCAGACCGGACTTGGGAGGCAATCAGCCCCAGCATTTT.

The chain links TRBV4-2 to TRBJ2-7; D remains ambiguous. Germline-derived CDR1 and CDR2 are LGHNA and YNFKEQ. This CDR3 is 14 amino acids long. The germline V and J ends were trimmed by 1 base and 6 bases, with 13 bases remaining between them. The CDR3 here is CASSQAPVRFEQYF. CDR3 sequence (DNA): TGTGCCAGCAGCCAAGCGCCAGTGCGGTTCGAGCAGTACTTC.

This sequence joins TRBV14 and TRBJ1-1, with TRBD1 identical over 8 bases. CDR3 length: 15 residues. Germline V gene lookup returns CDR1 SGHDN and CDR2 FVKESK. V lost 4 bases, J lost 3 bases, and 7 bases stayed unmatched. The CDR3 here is CASSRRTGRDTEAFF. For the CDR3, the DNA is TGTGCCAGCAGCCGACGGACAGGGCGTGACACTGAAGCTTTCTTT.